The rows below give T cell receptor beta chains drawn from one sample of a study of cytomegalovirus exposure and HLA in healthy donors. Generated by immunoSEQ multiplex PCR, the TCRdb table keeps only in-frame clones and is missing some. Of approximately 290,000 clones detected, 80% appear once; the ten largest clones hold around 0.33%. The specimen sequenced was PBMCs. Source of these receptors: a girl aged 2 to 9 in good health and CMV-seronegative. The CDR3 runs from the conserved cysteine through the conserved F or W. A D gene is named only where the DNA matches it firmly. Only part of the rows carry a size: once, few, many, or a class if the clone is expanded.

TRBJ1-2 TRBV27 TRBD1 NA CASSLLPPSGGADYGYTF TGTGCCAGCAGTTTATTGCCTCCCTCAGGGGGCGCAGACTATGGCTACACCTTC
TRBJ2-1 TRBV30 NA NA CAWSGEGGNEQFF TGTGCCTGGAGTGGTGAGGGGGGGAATGAGCAGTTCTTC
TRBJ1-1 TRBV28 NA NA CASRGQRLTEAFF TGTGCCAGCAGGGGGCAGAGGCTCACTGAAGCTTTCTTT
TRBJ1-5 TRBV28 TRBD1 NA CASSWGDRKNQPQHF TGTGCCAGCAGTTGGGGGGACAGGAAGAATCAGCCCCAGCATTTT
TRBJ2-7 TRBV4-1 TRBD1 few CASSQRQGASSEQYF TGCGCCAGCAGCCAGAGACAGGGGGCCTCCTCCGAGCAGTACTTC
TRBJ1-4 TRBV6-1 NA NA CASTPPTGAPEKLFF TGTGCCAGCACCCCACCGACAGGAGCCCCGGAAAAACTGTTTTTT
TRBJ2-3 TRBV15 NA NA CATSRETWRISTDTQYF TGTGCCACCAGCAGAGAGACGTGGCGGATCTCCACAGATACGCAGTATTTT
TRBJ1-5 TRBV28 NA NA CASKGGGYSNQPQHF TGTGCCAGCAAGGGAGGGGGGTATAGCAATCAGCCCCAGCATTTT
TRBJ2-2 TRBV5-1 TRBD2 once CASRFGSGSGGGELFF TGCGCCAGCAGATTCGGGAGCGGGAGTGGTGGAGGGGAGCTGTTTTTT
TRBJ2-3 TRBV19 TRBD2 NA CASRLAGDTDTQYF TGTGCCTCGCGACTAGCGGGGGACACAGATACGCAGTATTTT
TRBJ1-5 TRBV4-1 NA NA CASSQDGAPRNPQHF TGCGCCAGCAGCCAAGATGGGGCCCCGCGGAATCCCCAGCATTTT
TRBJ2-3 TRBV9 TRBD2 NA CASSVVASGGAGTDTQYF TGTGCCAGCAGCGTAGTGGCTAGCGGGGGGGCCGGCACAGATACGCAGTATTTT
TRBJ2-2 TRBV7-9 NA NA CATIAASSNTGELFF TGTGCGACCATTGCGGCAAGCTCGAACACCGGGGAGCTGTTTTTT
TRBJ1-3 TRBV7-9 TRBD1 NA CASSSTGLGNTIYF TGTGCCAGCAGCTCGACAGGGTTAGGAAACACCATATATTTT
TRBJ2-2 TRBV5-1 TRBD2 NA CASSTPSGSGGELFF TGCGCCAGCAGCACCCCTAGCGGGAGCGGCGGGGAGCTGTTTTTT
TRBJ1-5 TRBV30 NA NA CAWRYEGQPQHF TGTGCCTGGAGGTATGAGGGACAGCCCCAGCATTTT
TRBJ1-4 TRBV19 NA few CASSRGSYANEKLFF TGTGCCAGTAGCCGGGGTTCTTATGCGAATGAAAAACTGTTTTTT
TRBJ1-2 TRBV29-1 NA NA CSVMDSPTYGYTF TGCAGCGTCATGGACAGTCCGACCTATGGCTACACCTTC
TRBJ1-1 TRBV28 NA once CASSLLGRFDTEAFF TGTGCCAGCAGTTTATTGGGGAGATTTGACACTGAAGCTTTCTTT
TRBJ2-3 TRBV5-6 NA NA CASSLAGTPTDTQYF TGTGCCAGCAGCCTTGCCGGGACTCCTACAGATACGCAGTATTTT
TRBJ2-1 TRBV28 TRBD2 NA CASSFSSGNLEQFF TGTGCCAGCAGTTTTTCTAGCGGGAATCTTGAGCAGTTCTTC
TRBJ2-1 TRBV29-1 NA NA CSVEYRGPYNEQFF TGCAGCGTTGAATACCGGGGTCCCTACAATGAGCAGTTCTTC
TRBJ1-4 TRBV9 TRBD1 NA CASSRDSGNEKLFF TGTGCCAGCAGCCGGGACAGCGGTAATGAAAAACTGTTTTTT
TRBJ2-1 TRBV27 NA NA CASSSRTGRGLTDEQFF TGTGCCAGCAGTTCGAGGACAGGGAGGGGCCTTACAGATGAGCAGTTCTTC
TRBJ1-1 TRBV18 NA NA CASSPRQLMNTEAFF TGTGCCAGCTCACCAAGACAGCTAATGAACACTGAAGCTTTCTTT
TRBJ1-5 TRBV19 TRBD1 NA CASSIGSTGLNQPQHF TGTGCCAGTAGTATCGGGTCGACAGGGCTCAATCAGCCCCAGCATTTT
TRBJ1-3 TRBV28 NA NA CASSLVGNSGNTIYF TGTGCCAGCAGTCTCGTCGGGAACTCTGGAAACACCATATATTTT
TRBJ2-3 TRBV13 TRBD2 once CASSLGRASGSTDTQYF TGTGCCAGCAGCTTAGGCCGGGCTAGCGGGAGCACAGATACGCAGTATTTT
TRBJ2-2 TRBV14 NA NA CASSQVSQRTFSNTGELFF TGTGCCAGCAGCCAAGTCTCTCAGCGTACCTTTTCGAACACCGGGGAGCTGTTTTTT
TRBJ2-5 TRBV19 NA NA CASSIERGETQYF TGTGCCAGTAGTATAGAAAGGGGAGAGACCCAGTACTTC
TRBJ2-7 TRBV7-9 NA NA CASSGGFYEQYF TGTGCCAGCAGCGGAGGGTTTTACGAGCAGTACTTC
TRBJ2-1 TRBV7-8 TRBD2 NA CASTLDTSGKNEQFF TGTGCCAGCACTCTAGATACTAGCGGGAAAAATGAGCAGTTCTTC
TRBJ2-7 TRBV11-1 NA NA CASSLGTAYEQYF TGTGCCAGCAGCTTAGGCACAGCCTACGAGCAGTACTTC
TRBJ2-3 TRBV10-3 TRBD2 few CAISESTSGPDTQYF TGTGCCATCAGTGAGTCTACTAGCGGCCCAGATACGCAGTATTTT
TRBJ2-1 TRBV6-4 TRBD2 NA CASSASAGGPDNEQFF TGTGCCAGCAGTGCATCAGCGGGAGGGCCCGACAATGAGCAGTTCTTC
TRBJ2-7 TRBV6-6 NA NA CASSYSTSRDYEQYF TGTGCCAGCAGTTACTCGACGAGCAGGGACTACGAGCAGTACTTC
TRBJ2-5 TRBV2 TRBD1 NA CASSSGDRRQETQYF TGTGCCAGCAGTAGTGGGGACAGGCGCCAAGAGACCCAGTACTTC
TRBJ1-1 TRBV30 NA NA CAWSYSRDTEAFF TGTGCCTGGAGTTACTCTCGAGACACTGAAGCTTTCTTT
TRBJ2-4 TRBV7-3 NA NA CASSSLTVSKNIQYF TGTGCCAGCAGCTCCCTTACGGTCTCCAAAAACATTCAGTACTTC
TRBJ1-1 TRBV7-6 NA few CASSLTARRTEAFF TGTGCCAGCAGCCTAACTGCTAGGCGCACTGAAGCTTTCTTT
TRBJ2-5 TRBV6-1 NA NA CASSEVGGSETQYF TGTGCCAGCAGTGAAGTTGGGGGGTCGGAGACCCAGTACTTC
TRBJ2-2 TRBV7-9 TRBD2 NA CASSPVAGSINTGELFF TGTGCCAGCAGCCCAGTAGCGGGGAGTATTAACACCGGGGAGCTGTTTTTT
TRBJ2-7 TRBV27 TRBD2 NA CASSSSAGGSYEQYF TGTGCCAGCAGCTCCTCAGCGGGAGGGTCTTACGAGCAGTACTTC
TRBJ2-1 TRBV7-9 NA NA CASRLTSGSYNEQFF TGTGCCAGCAGGCTAACTAGTGGTTCCTACAATGAGCAGTTCTTC
TRBJ1-1 TRBV9 TRBD1 NA CASSVTGRYTEAFF TGTGCCAGCAGCGTGACAGGGCGGTACACTGAAGCTTTCTTT
TRBJ1-6 TRBV15 NA NA CATSRGGRGTYNSPLHF TGTGCCACCAGCAGAGGTGGGAGGGGAACATATAATTCACCCCTCCACTTT
TRBJ1-1 TRBV5-1 NA few CASSKGEVRAEAFF TGCGCCAGCAGTAAAGGGGAAGTCCGGGCTGAAGCTTTCTTT
TRBJ2-7 TRBV10-3 TRBD1 NA CAISTATGTGDVEQYF TGTGCCATCAGTACAGCTACCGGGACAGGGGATGTCGAGCAGTACTTC
TRBJ1-3 TRBV28 TRBD1 NA CASSSGQGHLAGNTIYF TGTGCCAGCAGTTCGGGACAGGGGCACTTGGCCGGAAACACCATATATTTT
TRBJ1-2 TRBV28 TRBD1 once CASVAYRGWDYGYTF TGTGCCAGCGTAGCCTACAGGGGATGGGACTATGGCTACACCTTC
TRBJ1-2 TRBV6-5 TRBD1 NA CASTPGQGLYGYTF TGTGCCAGCACCCCGGGACAGGGCCTCTATGGCTACACCTTC
TRBJ2-7 TRBV7-9 NA NA CASSLDQRVSYEQYF TGTGCCAGCAGCTTAGACCAGCGGGTATCCTACGAGCAGTACTTC
TRBJ1-3 TRBV7-6 NA NA CASSLTGSGNTIYF TGTGCCAGCAGCTTAACAGGGTCTGGAAACACCATATATTTT
TRBJ2-1 TRBV19 TRBD2 NA CASSIKGTSGRVRFF TGTGCCAGTAGTATTAAGGGGACTAGCGGGAGGGTTCGGTTCTTC
TRBJ1-5 TRBV19 TRBD1 NA CASSIQGAYQPQHF TGTGCCAGTAGTATACAGGGGGCCTATCAGCCCCAGCATTTT
TRBJ1-4 TRBV4-1 NA NA CASSHILLRRGEKLFF TGCGCCAGCAGCCATATCCTCCTTAGAAGGGGGGAAAAACTGTTTTTT
TRBJ1-2 TRBV4-1 NA NA CASSLGGASVLYGYTF TGCGCCAGCAGCCTCGGGGGGGCTTCCGTCCTCTATGGCTACACCTTC
TRBJ1-2 TRBV2 TRBD1 NA CASSEGGQGPYTF TGTGCCAGCAGTGAAGGCGGACAGGGTCCATACACCTTC